These T cell receptor beta chains were read from a single sample in a study of blood T cells in healthy people across ages. TCRdb analysed the 5' RACE reads with MiXCR anew, one entry per CDR3 protein. The sample shows roughly 1,800,000 distinct CDR3 sequences, 49% of them seen only once. The sample consisted of blood. The receptors were gathered from a woman aged 40 to 49 in good health. Each CDR3 is given with its conserved first and last residue. D genes are given only for firm matches. Clone size is not always given. Where it is, it says once, few, many or a class for expanded clones.

j_call,d_call,v_call,clone_size,cdr3_aa,cdr3_nt
TRBJ1-5,TRBD1,TRBV29-1,few,CSGQDRAHQPQHF,TGCAGCGGTCAGGACAGGGCTCATCAGCCCCAGCATTTT
TRBJ2-3,TRBD1,TRBV7-2,-,CASSSTGDTDTQYF,TGTGCCAGCAGCTCGACAGGGGACACAGATACGCAGTATTTT
TRBJ2-7,TRBD1,TRBV28,few,CASSFPAGGLNEQYF,TGTGCCAGCAGTTTCCCGGCAGGGGGCTTGAACGAGCAGTACTTC
TRBJ2-5,-,TRBV2,-,CASNRDVGGQETQYF,TGTGCCAGCAACCGGGACGTCGGGGGACAAGAGACCCAGTACTTC
TRBJ2-7,-,TRBV29-1,few,CSVVVGDYEQYF,TGCAGCGTTGTGGTTGGCGATTACGAGCAGTACTTC
TRBJ1-2,TRBD1,TRBV7-2,-,CASSSYRGSGYTF,TGTGCCAGCAGCTCATACAGGGGTAGTGGCTACACCTTC
TRBJ1-1,-,TRBV6-1,-,CASSVGPRQEQAFF,TGTGCCAGCAGTGTCGGCCCCAGACAGGAGCAAGCTTTCTTT
TRBJ2-5,TRBD2,TRBV28,-,CASSSTHPGLAQETQYF,TGTGCCAGCAGTTCGACGCACCCGGGACTAGCCCAAGAGACCCAGTACTTC
TRBJ2-5,TRBD2,TRBV20-1,few,CSARDLAGISETQYF,TGCAGTGCTAGAGATCTAGCGGGGATTTCGGAGACCCAGTACTTC
TRBJ2-3,-,TRBV7-9,-,CASSIEPGDPSTDTQYF,TGTGCCAGCAGCATAGAACCAGGGGACCCTAGCACAGATACGCAGTATTTT
TRBJ2-1,TRBD1,TRBV28,few,CASSIQGGAYNEQFF,TGTGCCAGCAGTATACAGGGGGGAGCCTACAATGAGCAGTTCTTC
TRBJ2-3,-,TRBV7-9,-,CASTLRGITDTQYF,TGTGCCAGCACTCTTCGGGGGATCACAGATACGCAGTATTTT
TRBJ2-3,TRBD2,TRBV20-1,once,CSAREGGGGTQYF,TGCAGTGCTAGAGAGGGCGGGGGAGGTACGCAGTATTTT
TRBJ1-1,-,TRBV7-2,-,CASSLYRYGFAEAFF,TGTGCCAGCAGCTTATATAGGTATGGGTTCGCTGAAGCTTTCTTT
TRBJ2-1,-,TRBV20-1,-,CSASGVGNEQLF,TGCAGTGCTAGCGGGGTGGGCAATGAGCAGCTCTTC
TRBJ2-1,-,TRBV2,-,CASSEWGLADLGNEQFF,TGTGCCAGCAGTGAATGGGGGCTAGCGGACTTAGGGAATGAGCAGTTCTTC
TRBJ2-5,-,TRBV5-1,many,CASSLVSRETQYF,TGTGCCAGCAGCTTAGTCTCGAGGGAGACCCAGTACTTC
TRBJ2-5,-,TRBV15,-,CATSRNREGETQYF,TGTGCCACCAGCAGAAACAGGGAAGGGGAGACCCAGTACTTC
TRBJ2-3,TRBD2,TRBV5-1,many,CASSSGGAADTQYF,TGTGCCAGCTCTAGCGGGGGGGCCGCAGATACGCAGTATTTT
TRBJ1-1,TRBD1,TRBV5-1,-,CASSWTGGSTEAFF,TGCGCCAGCAGCTGGACAGGGGGCAGCACTGAAGCTTTCTTT
TRBJ2-3,-,TRBV4-2,-,CASSQVPGPTDTQYF,TGTGCCAGCAGCCAAGTTCCGGGGCCCACAGATACGCAGTATTTT
TRBJ2-2,-,TRBV6-5,-,CASGRSGELFF,TGTGCCAGCGGCAGGTCCGGGGAGCTGTTTTTT
TRBJ2-5,-,TRBV6-4,-,CASRRVGGLQETQYF,TGTGCCAGCAGAAGGGTCGGGGGCCTTCAAGAGACCCAGTACTTC
TRBJ2-3,TRBD1,TRBV5-1,-,CASSLGPDRVNTQYF,TGCGCCAGCAGCTTGGGCCCGGACAGGGTTAATACGCAGTATTTT
TRBJ2-1,TRBD2,TRBV5-1,few,CASSLGTRVLVYNEQFF,TGCGCCAGCAGCTTGGGGACTAGAGTCTTAGTTTACAATGAGCAGTTCTTC
TRBJ2-3,TRBD1,TRBV7-8,-,CASSLLVGGPDTQYF,TGTGCCAGCAGCTTACTAGTAGGGGGCCCAGATACGCAGTATTTT
TRBJ2-3,-,TRBV7-2,few,CASSLPRTASTDTQYF,TGTGCCAGCAGCTTACCGCGGACAGCAAGCACAGATACGCAGTATTTT
TRBJ1-1,-,TRBV10-2,-,CASSESRAYTEAFF,TGCGCCAGCAGTGAGTCTAGGGCCTATACTGAAGCTTTCTTT
TRBJ2-7,TRBD1,TRBV6-6,few,CASSYLGQGGYEQYF,TGTGCCAGCAGTTACTTAGGACAGGGGGGCTACGAGCAGTACTTC
TRBJ1-6,TRBD1,TRBV6-5,few,CASSSGTGRSPLHF,TGTGCCAGCAGTTCCGGGACAGGGAGGTCACCCCTCCACTTT